This T cell receptor (beta chain) is drawn from a study of blood T cells in healthy people across ages. Germline trimming cut 4 bases from V and 7 bases from J; bases unmatched to any gene: 6. Germline-derived CDR1 and CDR2 are SQVTM and ANQGSEA. The CDR3 sequence is 13 residues long. The authors ran a second PCR of about 6 to 11 cycles using a sample-barcoded 5' primer and a J-beta primer mix. All cDNA molecules were each tagged by a template-switch adaptor with 12 random nucleotides. TCRdb re-called the 5' RACE reads with MiXCR, one entry per CDR3 protein. The sample lists approximately 760,000 distinct CDR3 sequences; approximately 25% were seen once. This sample also appeared in a second study, on T cells of mothers and their children. As that study records: A few mothers and their six children, all healthy Caucasians, donated.

The clonotype originates from a boy younger than 18 in good health. The V gene is TRBV29-1, the J gene TRBJ2-2; 7 nucleotides align to TRBD1. Sequencing was done on a sample of blood. CDR3 DNA sequence: TGCAGCGTTGGTGAGGGGGCAAACGGGGAGCTGTTTTTT. This encodes CSVGEGANGELFF.